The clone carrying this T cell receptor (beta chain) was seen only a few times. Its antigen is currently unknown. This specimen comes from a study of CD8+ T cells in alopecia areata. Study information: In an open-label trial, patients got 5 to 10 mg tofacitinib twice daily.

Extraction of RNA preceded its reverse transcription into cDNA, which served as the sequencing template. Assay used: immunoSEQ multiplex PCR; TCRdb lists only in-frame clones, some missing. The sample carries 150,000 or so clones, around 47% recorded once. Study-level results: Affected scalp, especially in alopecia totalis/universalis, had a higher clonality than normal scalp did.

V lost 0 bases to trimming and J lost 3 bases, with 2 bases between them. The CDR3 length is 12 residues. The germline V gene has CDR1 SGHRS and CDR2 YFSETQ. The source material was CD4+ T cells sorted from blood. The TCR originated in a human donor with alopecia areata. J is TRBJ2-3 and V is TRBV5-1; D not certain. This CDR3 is CASSLETDTQYF. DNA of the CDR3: TGCGCCAGCAGCTTGGAGACAGATACGCAGTATTTT.